Below, 26 T cell receptor beta chains from the same sample are listed, as sequenced in a study of blood T cell repertoires in COVID-19. Data came from immunoSEQ multiplex PCR; TCRdb stores just in-frame clones and leaves some out. The table shows 300,000 to 350,000 clones, with about 90% occurring only once. The specimen sequenced was peripheral blood. The receptors were gathered from a woman between 25 and 40 years old with COVID-19, enrolled during active disease.

The rearrangement links TRBV7-9 to TRBJ2-1, with a weak D call TRBD1 (6 bases). This CDR3 spans 12 amino acids. Looked up from germline, CDR1 is SEHNR and CDR2 is FQNEAQ (reference sequence). V lost 4 bases, J lost 9 bases, and 10 bases lay in between. CDR3 DNA: TGTGCCAGCAGCTCCCAGGGGCTTGAGCAGTTCTTC. Translation: CASSSQGLEQFF.

V is TRBV6-6 and J is TRBJ1-1, with 9 bases matching TRBD1. The CDR3 totals 14 residues. V shed 6 bases, J shed 11 bases, and the junction held 13 bases outside the gene matches. Per germline, CDR1 MNHNY and CDR2 SVGAGI (reference sequence). As DNA, the CDR3 is TGTGCCAGCAGCCACCGGGAACAGGGGGCACGGGCTTTCTTT. It encodes CASSHREQGARAFF.

The V and J genes are TRBV7-2 and TRBJ2-7; D possibly corresponds to TRBD1 (6 bases). Germline V gives CDR1 SGHTA, CDR2 FQGNSA. V lost 1 base, J lost 3 bases, and 10 bases lay in between. CDR3 size: 14 residues. CDR3 DNA sequence: TGTGCCAGCAGCTTAGGTCGCAGGGGCTACGAGCAGTACTTC. As protein: CASSLGRRGYEQYF.

The J gene is TRBJ1-4, the V gene TRBV28, with D maybe TRBD1 (5 bases). The CDR3 contains 14 residues. Germline-derived CDR1 and CDR2 are MDHEN and SYDVKM. Between the trimmed V and J ends, which lost 5 bases and 8 bases, there was a span of 15 bases. The DNA for the CDR3 is TGTGCCAGCAGTAGGAGCCAGGGAGGGGAAAAACTGTTTTTT. Translating it yields CASSRSQGGEKLFF. Together with reference TRBV28 and TRBJ1-4, the CDR3 gives the full variable domain: DVKVTQSSRYLVKRTGEKVFLECVQDMDHENMFWYRQDPGLGLRLIYFSYDVKMKEKGDIPEGYSVSREKKERFSLILESASTNQTSMYLCASSRSQGGEKLFFGSGTQLSVL.

As DNA, the CDR3 is TGTGCCAGCAGCCGCAAGGGGGAAACTGAAGCTTTCTTT. Amino acid sequence: CASSRKGETEAFF. The rearrangement links TRBV6-6 to TRBJ1-1; tentative D call: TRBD1 (6 bases). V gave up 6 bases and J gave up 5 bases, with 13 bases separating them. Germline V CDR1 and CDR2: MNHNY, SVGAGI (reference sequence). The CDR3 sequence is 13 residues long.

The DNA of the CDR3 is TGCAGCGTGGCTAGTACTACCCCGAACACCGGGGAGCTGTTTTTT. This gives the protein CSVASTTPNTGELFF. J is TRBJ2-2 and V is TRBV29-1; D not certain. The CDR3 runs 15 residues. Trimming took off 6 bases at V and 0 bases at J, with 14 bases between the two ends. From germline, CDR1 is SQVTM and CDR2 ANQGSEA.

This chain connects TRBV30 to TRBJ1-5; D not resolved. The CDR3 runs to 14 residues. Trimming cost V 2 bases and J 5 bases, with 13 bases left between them. Germline lookup yields CDR1 GTSNPN and CDR2 SVGIG (reference sequence). The CDR3 DNA follows: TGTGCCTGGAGTTTTGGGAGGGCCGATCAGCCCCAGCATTTT. Protein product: CAWSFGRADQPQHF.

CDR3 sequence reads: CASSLFRTGQAFF. In DNA form, the CDR3 reads TGTGCCAGCAGCCTTTTTCGGACAGGGCAAGCTTTCTTT. The chain has TRBV14 and TRBJ1-1; 8 nucleotides agree with TRBD1. The length of the CDR3 is 13 residues. The trim removed 4 bases at V and 9 bases at J, leaving 7 bases unmatched. Germline CDR1 is SGHDN and CDR2 is FVKESK.

This clone was counted a single time. The chain is built from TRBV27 and TRBJ2-4, with TRBD1 matching 11 bases. The trim removed 5 bases at V and 5 bases at J, leaving 5 bases unmatched. CDR1 MNHEY and CDR2 SMNVEV come from the germline V gene (reference sequence). This CDR3 has 15 amino acids. Here the CDR3 DNA reads TGTGCCAGCAGTGGCGGACAGGGGGCGGAAAACATTCAGTACTTC. It is translated as CASSGGQGAENIQYF.

V usage is TRBV25-1 and J usage is TRBJ1-5; maybe TRBD1 (6 bases). CDR3 length: 15 residues. Trimming took 6 bases from V and 1 from J, leaving 13 bases between them. Germline CDR1 reads MGHDK; CDR2 reads SYGVNS. CDR3 DNA sequence: TGTGCCAGCAGCGGCCAAACAGGGAGCAATCAGCCCCAGCATTTT. Translating gives CASSGQTGSNQPQHF.

The chain joins TRBV7-6 to TRBJ1-1, with D uncertain. The CDR3 consists of 17 residues. The germline V and J ends were trimmed by 2 bases and 4 bases, with 20 bases remaining between them. CDR1 SGHVS and CDR2 FNYEAQ come from the germline V gene. Here the CDR3 DNA reads TGTGCCAGCAGCTTACTTTCGGGGTCCCGAGAGGGCACTGAAGCTTTCTTT. This gives the protein CASSLLSGSREGTEAFF.

The chain couples TRBV23-1 to TRBJ2-5; 9 bases are a match to TRBD1. TRBV23-1 is filed as an ORF, its function uncertain. With 2 bases clipped from V and 5 bases from J, the junction kept 12 bases outside the gene matches. The CDR3 spans 17 residues. The CDR3 coding sequence is TGCGCCAGCAGTCAAATCGCAGGGACAGGGAAGGAGGAGACCCAGTACTTC. Encoded protein: CASSQIAGTGKEETQYF.

The chain links TRBV2 to TRBJ2-2; 8 bases fit TRBD1. Germline V CDR1 and CDR2: SNHLY, FYNNEI. V lost 6 bases to trimming and J lost 5 bases; unmatched junction nucleotides: 5. The CDR3 contains 14 residues. In nucleotides, the CDR3 is TGTGCCAGCAGAGCGGACAGGGTAACCGGGGAGCTGTTTTTT. Its translation: CASRADRVTGELFF.

This chain uses TRBV13 with TRBJ2-1; D call uncertain. The CDR3 totals 15 residues. Germline-derived CDR1 and CDR2 are PRHDT and FYEKMQ (reference sequence). With 6 bases removed from V and 5 bases from J, the gap between germline ends came to 17 bases. This CDR3 reads CASRERRYSNNEQFF. The CDR3, as DNA: TGTGCCAGCAGAGAACGCCGTTACAGCAACAATGAGCAGTTCTTC.

With regard to this clone: Other DNA sequences from this sample encode an identical CDR3 as well. The J gene is TRBJ2-7, the V gene TRBV15; D may be TRBD2 (6 bases). The CDR3 contains 13 residues. The V gene lost 0 bases and the J gene lost 3 bases, with 6 bases spanning the gap. The germline V gene has CDR1 LNHNV and CDR2 YYDKDF (reference sequence). CDR3 loop: CATSREGGYEQYF. CDR3 sequence (DNA): TGTGCCACCAGCAGAGAGGGGGGCTACGAGCAGTACTTC. The whole variable domain, remainder taken from reference TRBV15 and TRBJ2-7, is DAMVIQNPRYQVTQFGKPVTLSCSQTLNHNVMYWYQQKSSQAPKLLFHYYDKDFNNEADTPDNFQSRRPNTSFCFLDIRSPGLGDTAMYLCATSREGGYEQYFGPGTRLTVT.

The chain links TRBV7-3 to TRBJ2-2; 8 bases line up with TRBD2. CDR3 size: 18 residues. CDR1 and CDR2 (germline): SGHTA, FQGTGA. The V gene end was trimmed by 5 bases and the J gene end by 0 bases; junction bases not matched to a gene: 11. The CDR3 is CASSQAPSGYPNTGELFF. The CDR3 DNA is TGTGCCAGCAGCCAGGCGCCTAGCGGGTACCCGAACACCGGGGAGCTGTTTTTT.

CDR3 sequence: CAWSAGTDYGYTF. The DNA of the CDR3 is TGTGCCTGGAGTGCCGGGACAGACTATGGCTACACCTTC. This chain joins TRBV30 and TRBJ1-2, with 7 bases lining up with TRBD1. There are 13 residues in the CDR3. J lost 3 bases, V lost 1 base, and 2 bases had no gene match. Germline lookup yields CDR1 GTSNPN and CDR2 SVGIG (reference sequence).

J is TRBJ2-3 and V is TRBV29-1, with a tentative D call TRBD1 (5 bases). The CDR3 has 14 residues. Trimming took off 0 bases at V and 4 bases at J, with 11 bases between the two ends. CDR1 SQVTM and CDR2 ANQGSEA come from the germline V gene. The CDR3 nucleotides are TGCAGCGTTGAAGATCAGACGACAGCAGATACGCAGTATTTT. The encoded protein is CSVEDQTTADTQYF.

The rearrangement joins TRBV24-1 to TRBJ2-1; 11 nucleotides agree with TRBD2. The CDR3 has 16 residues. The germline CDR1 and CDR2 sequences are KGHDR and SFDVKD. The ends lost 4 bases at V and 7 bases at J; junction bases unmatched: 8. The CDR3 bases are TGTGCCACCAGTGACGATAGCGGGAGGGCTCTGAATGAGCAGTTCTTC. Its protein product is CATSDDSGRALNEQFF.

The genes are TRBV5-1 and TRBJ2-3, with 15 bases identical to TRBD2. Germline loops: CDR1 SGHRS, CDR2 YFSETQ. The CDR3 sequence is 17 residues long. V was pared by 4 bases and J by 5 bases, with 8 bases of the junction left unmatched. The CDR3 nucleotides are TGCGCCAGCAGCGGCGGGACTAGCGGGAGGATAGGAGATACGCAGTATTTT. Encoded protein: CASSGGTSGRIGDTQYF.

The V gene is TRBV6-6, the J gene TRBJ2-7; 7 bases line up with TRBD2. This CDR3 comprises 14 residues. V was pared by 2 bases and J by 7 bases, with 8 bases of the junction left unmatched. Looked up from germline, CDR1 is MNHNY and CDR2 is SVGAGI (reference sequence). The CDR3 DNA reads as TGTGCCAGCAGTTACCACGGGACTATGAAAGAGCAGTACTTC. It translates to CASSYHGTMKEQYF.

The gene calls are TRBV30 and TRBJ1-4; D might be TRBD1 (5 bases). Trimming cost V 1 base and J 4 bases, with 7 bases left between them. The CDR3 extends over 13 amino acids. Germline CDR1 is GTSNPN and CDR2 is SVGIG (reference sequence). CDR3 coding DNA: TGTGCCTGGAGTGGGGGCTATAATGAAAAACTGTTTTTT. This translates into CAWSGGYNEKLFF.

The CDR3 DNA reads as TGTGCCAGCAGCCCCCGAGCTTCCTATGGCTACACCTTC. Residues: CASSPRASYGYTF. J is TRBJ1-2 and V is TRBV9; D is ambiguous. This CDR3 region has 13 residues. The V end was cut by 4 bases, the J end by 4 bases, with 11 bases between. In germline, CDR1 is SGDLS, CDR2 YYNGEE.

J is TRBJ2-7 and V is TRBV2; perhaps TRBD1 as D (6 bases). The CDR3 extends over 15 amino acids. The germline CDR1 and CDR2 sequences are SNHLY and FYNNEI. Trimming pared 6 bases from V and 3 bases from J, leaving 18 bases between. The CDR3 sequence: CASRARDNPSYEQYF. The CDR3 region has the DNA TGTGCCAGCAGGGCACGGGACAACCCAAGCTACGAGCAGTACTTC. The full variable domain, completed using reference TRBV2 and TRBJ2-7, is EPEVTQTPSHQVTQMGQEVILRCVPISNHLYFYWYRQILGQKVEFLVSFYNNEISEKSEIFDDQFSVERPDGSNFTLKIRSTKLEDSAMYFCASRARDNPSYEQYFGPGTRLTVT.

The chain joins TRBV2 to TRBJ2-7, with TRBD1 identical over 8 bases. The junction had 13 bases not matched to a gene; V was cut back by 8 bases and J by 4 bases. The CDR3 loop spans 15 amino acids. From germline, CDR1 is SNHLY and CDR2 FYNNEI. CDR3 nucleotides: TGTGCCAGCCCGCCGCGGGCAGGGGGCAGGTACGAGCAGTACTTC. Protein product: CASPPRAGGRYEQYF. The variable domain in full, with the rest retrieved from reference TRBV2 and TRBJ2-7, is EPEVTQTPSHQVTQMGQEVILRCVPISNHLYFYWYRQILGQKVEFLVSFYNNEISEKSEIFDDQFSVERPDGSNFTLKIRSTKLEDSAMYFCASPPRAGGRYEQYFGPGTRLTVT.

The rearrangement uses TRBV5-4 and TRBJ1-1; no firm D call. The CDR3 consists of 13 residues. Germline values: CDR1 SGHNT, CDR2 YYREEE (reference sequence). The V end was cut by 2 bases, the J end by 3 bases, with 8 bases between. CDR3 nucleotide sequence: TGTGCCAGCAGCTTTCTCGGGGACACTGAAGCTTTCTTT. It yields the protein CASSFLGDTEAFF.